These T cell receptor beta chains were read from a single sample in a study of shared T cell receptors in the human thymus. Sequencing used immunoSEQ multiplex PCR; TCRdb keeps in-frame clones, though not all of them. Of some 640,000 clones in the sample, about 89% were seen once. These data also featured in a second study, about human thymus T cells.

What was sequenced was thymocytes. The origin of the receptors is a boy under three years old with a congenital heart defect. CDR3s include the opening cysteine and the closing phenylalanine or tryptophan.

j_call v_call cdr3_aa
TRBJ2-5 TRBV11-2 CASSFGQGLYF
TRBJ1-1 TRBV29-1 CSVVPLHGGLDTEAFF
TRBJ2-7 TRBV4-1 CASSQRQGNRGPSYEQYF
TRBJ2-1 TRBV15 CATSLERRTSGGPEQFF
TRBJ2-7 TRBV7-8 CASSLSLEGGTYEQYF
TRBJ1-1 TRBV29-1 CSHKPGTENTEAFF
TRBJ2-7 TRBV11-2 CASSLDGTGIEQYF
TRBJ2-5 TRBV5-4 CASSSTAKGGGDGQETQYF
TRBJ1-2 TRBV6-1 CASNLEQGVQYGYTF
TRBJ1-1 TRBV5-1 CASSLSGGNTEAFF
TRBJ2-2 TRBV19 CVTTGQGNTGELFF
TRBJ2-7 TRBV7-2 CASSPVPTSGLVQYF
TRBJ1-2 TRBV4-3 CASSPGTGKDANYGYTF
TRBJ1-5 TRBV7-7 CASSLNGGYSNQPQHF
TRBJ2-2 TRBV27 CASSLAHTGELFF
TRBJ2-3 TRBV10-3 CAIGRGTGAPDTQYF
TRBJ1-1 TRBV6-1 CASSEVGGAGTEAFF
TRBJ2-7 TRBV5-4 CASSLVTEPSYEQYF
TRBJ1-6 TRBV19 CASHLGTSFWSPLHF
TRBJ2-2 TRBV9 CASSVDLTGGPGELFF
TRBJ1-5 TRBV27 CASSLQGNNQPQHF
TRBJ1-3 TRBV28 CASRTSHGIGNTIYF
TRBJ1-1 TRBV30 CAWSLNLQGMNTEAFF
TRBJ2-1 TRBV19 CASRQLAGENEQFF
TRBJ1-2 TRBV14 CASSQDPTGGLRGYTF
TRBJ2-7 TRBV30 CAWAGTGGREQYF
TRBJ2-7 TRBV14 CASSQFARPTYEQYF
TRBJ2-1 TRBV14 CASSQEPGLAGLNEQFF
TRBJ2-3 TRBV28 CASSFFAGEGEDTQYF